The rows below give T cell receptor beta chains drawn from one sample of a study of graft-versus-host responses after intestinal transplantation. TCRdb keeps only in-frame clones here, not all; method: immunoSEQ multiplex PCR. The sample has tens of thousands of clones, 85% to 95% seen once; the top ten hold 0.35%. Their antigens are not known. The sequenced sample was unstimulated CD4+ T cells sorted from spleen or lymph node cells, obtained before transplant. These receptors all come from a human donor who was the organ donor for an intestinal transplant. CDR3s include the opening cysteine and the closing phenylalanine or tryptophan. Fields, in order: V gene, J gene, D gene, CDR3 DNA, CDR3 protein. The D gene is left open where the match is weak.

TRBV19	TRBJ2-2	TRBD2	TGTGCCAGTAGTTTGCTAGCGGGAGCCAACACCGGGGAGCTGTTTTTT	CASSLLAGANTGELFF
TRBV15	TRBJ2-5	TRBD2	TGTGCCACCAGCAGAGGCCTAGCGGGAGTGCGACAAGAGACCCAGTACTTC	CATSRGLAGVRQETQYF
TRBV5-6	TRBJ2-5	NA	TGTGCCAGCAGCGGGGGGGCGGGGATACGCGAGACCCAGTACTTC	CASSGGAGIRETQYF
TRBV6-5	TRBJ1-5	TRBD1	TGTGCCAGCAGCTCCGGGACAGGCGGACAGCCCCAGCATTTT	CASSSGTGGQPQHF
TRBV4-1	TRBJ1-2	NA	TGCGCCAGCAGCCAAGTACGCAGGGGCCCCGGTGGCTACACCTTC	CASSQVRRGPGGYTF
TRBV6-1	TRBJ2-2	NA	TGTGCCAGCAGTGACCCAGGGGAGCTGTTTTTT	CASSDPGELFF
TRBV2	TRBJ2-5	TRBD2	TGTGCCAGCAGTTACCGCGGGAGCTGGGAGACCCAGTACTTC	CASSYRGSWETQYF
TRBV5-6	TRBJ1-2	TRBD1	TGTGCCAGCAGCTTGTCTTCCGGGACAGATCCTTGGAGGGACTATGGCTACACCTTC	CASSLSSGTDPWRDYGYTF
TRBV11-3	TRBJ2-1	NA	TGTGCCAGCAGCTTATACGGGGGAGTTAACAATGAGCAGTTCTTC	CASSLYGGVNNEQFF
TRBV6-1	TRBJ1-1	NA	TGTGCCAGCAGTGGACAGATGAACACTGAAGCTTTCTTT	CASSGQMNTEAFF
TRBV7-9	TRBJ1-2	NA	TGTGCCAGCAGCCTGACGGGGGGCTACACCTTC	CASSLTGGYTF
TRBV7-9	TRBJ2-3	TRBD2	TGTGCCAGCAGCTGGACTAGCGGGGGGTCAGATACGCAGTATTTT	CASSWTSGGSDTQYF
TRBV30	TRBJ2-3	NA	TGTGCCTGGAGCATCCCTATTACAGATACGCAGTATTTT	CAWSIPITDTQYF
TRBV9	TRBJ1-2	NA	TGTGCCAGCAGCGTAGAAACGGGTGATTGGGACTATGGCTACACCTTC	CASSVETGDWDYGYTF
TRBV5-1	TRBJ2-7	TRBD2	TGCGCCAGCAGCATACAGACGGGGGGATCATTCTACGAGCAGTACTTC	CASSIQTGGSFYEQYF